The 20 T cell receptor beta chains reported below all come from one sample, sequenced in a study of shared clonotypes between healthy human individuals. Using immunoSEQ multiplex PCR, the repertoire was profiled, and TCRdb retains in-frame clones only, with some absent. The top ten clones hold around 1.8% of a sample with some 680,000 clones, less than 80% of them seen once. Sequenced: memory CD4+ T cells sorted from blood. Subset noted: CD45RA-negative fraction. Source of these receptors: a woman aged 30 to 39 in good health.

There are a few counts of this clone. V is TRBV30 and J is TRBJ2-2; 11 nucleotides align to TRBD2. Germline V CDR1 and CDR2: GTSNPN, SVGIG (reference sequence). Unmatched junction bases numbered 6, after V lost 0 bases and J lost 3 bases. The CDR3 totals 17 residues. CDR3 nucleotides: TGTGCCTGGAGTGTAGTAGCGGGAGGGATTTACACCGGGGAGCTGTTTTTT. Translated: CAWSVVAGGIYTGELFF.

The V call is TRBV4-1, the J call TRBJ2-7; 9 nucleotides line up with TRBD1. The junction had 7 bases not matched to a gene; V was cut back by 4 bases and J by 3 bases. Germline CDR1 and CDR2: MGHRA and YSYEKL. The CDR3 is made up of 15 amino acids. The CDR3 coding sequence is TGCGCCAGCAGCCTTATAGGGACAGGGAACTACGAGCAGTACTTC. The encoded protein is CASSLIGTGNYEQYF.

The chain joins TRBV11-3 to TRBJ2-3; D is perhaps TRBD2 (6 bases). With 5 bases removed from V and 0 bases from J, the gap between germline ends came to 9 bases. There are 14 residues in the CDR3. In germline, CDR1 is SGHNT, CDR2 YENEEA. The CDR3 nucleotides read TGTGCCAGCAGCCCTCTAGCGAGCACAGATACGCAGTATTTT. It translates to CASSPLASTDTQYF.

This clone was recorded only once. The chain uses TRBV5-4 and TRBJ2-5; the match to TRBD2 covers 10 bases. This CDR3 is built from 14 residues. Germline CDR1 reads SGHNT; CDR2 reads YYREEE (reference sequence). After removal of 4 bases from V and 8 bases from J, the junction contained 8 bases not matched to a gene. CDR3 DNA sequence: TGTGCCAGCAGCGAGCCTAGCGGGAGTACTACCCAGTACTTC. Translation gives CASSEPSGSTTQYF.

This clone has just one count. This chain connects TRBV25-1 to TRBJ2-7; perhaps TRBD1 as D (6 bases). CDR1 and CDR2 (germline): MGHDK, SYGVNS. V was trimmed by 6 bases and J by 1 base, leaving 13 bases between them. This CDR3 comprises 14 residues. CDR3 nucleotides: TGTGCCAGCAGCGGCCTCAGGGGATCCTACGAGCAGTACTTC. Its translation is CASSGLRGSYEQYF.

The chain uses TRBV6-4 and TRBJ2-7; the D gene could be TRBD1 or TRBD2 (6 bases each). Trimming cost V 5 bases and J 3 bases, with 20 bases left between them. Looked up from germline, CDR1 is MRHNA and CDR2 is SNTAGT. The CDR3 has 16 amino acids. CDR3 protein: CASSPRDRRGLYEQYF. In DNA form, the CDR3 reads TGTGCCAGCAGTCCTCGAGACAGGAGGGGACTCTACGAGCAGTACTTC.

This clone was counted between two and nine times. The gene calls are TRBV27 and TRBJ1-5; 7 nucleotides agree with TRBD1. Germline V CDR1 and CDR2: MNHEY, SMNVEV (reference sequence). Germline trimming cut 5 bases from V and 6 bases from J; bases unmatched to any gene: 10. The CDR3 extends over 15 amino acids. In DNA, the CDR3 is TGTGCCAGCAGTCTTCTTGACAGGGCCTTTCAGCCCCAGCATTTT. Translation gives CASSLLDRAFQPQHF.

A few counts support this clone. This CDR3 reads CASSIAGTTPYNEQFF. The CDR3 bases are TGTGCCAGTAGTATAGCCGGGACAACTCCCTACAATGAGCAGTTCTTC. The chain uses TRBV19 and TRBJ2-1; D perhaps matches TRBD1 (6 bases). Per the germline V gene, CDR1 is LNHDA and CDR2 is SQIVND (reference sequence). The CDR3 is 16 residues long. The V gene lost 1 base and the J gene lost 2 bases, with 12 bases spanning the gap.

The chain uses TRBV5-8 and TRBJ2-7; D is perhaps TRBD1 (6 bases). The ends were cut back, 3 bases at V and 5 bases at J, with 18 bases in the middle. Germline CDR1 and CDR2: SGHTS and YDEGEE. This CDR3 contains 15 residues. CDR3 region: CASSSLLTGFHEQYF. CDR3 coding DNA: TGTGCCAGCAGCTCCCTCCTGACAGGATTTCACGAGCAGTACTTC. Combining the CDR3 with reference TRBV5-8 and TRBJ2-7 gives the whole variable domain EAGVTQSPTHLIKTRGQQATLRCSPISGHTSVYWYQQALGLGLQFLLWYDEGEERNRGNFPPRFSGRQFPNYSSELNVNALELEDSALYLCASSSLLTGFHEQYFGPGTRLTVT.

The chain joins TRBV9 to TRBJ2-1; possibly TRBD1 or TRBD2 for D (5 bases each). V lost 3 bases and J 6 bases, leaving 13 bases between the germline ends. CDR3 length: 14 residues. Germline V gives CDR1 SGDLS, CDR2 YYNGEE. CDR3 DNA: TGTGCCAGCAGCGGGGGGACCTTCCCCAATGAGCAGTTCTTC. This translates into CASSGGTFPNEQFF.

Only a few counts were recorded for this clone. CDR3 DNA: TGTGCCAGCGAGCCGGTGGGGCATGGTTACGAGCAGTACTTC. Protein product: CASEPVGHGYEQYF. V usage is TRBV6-1 and J usage is TRBJ2-7, with D maybe TRBD1 (5 bases). V was trimmed by 8 bases and J by 4 bases, leaving 18 bases between them. Germline assignment: CDR1 MNHNS and CDR2 SASEGT. This CDR3 comprises 14 residues.

This chain connects TRBV5-1 to TRBJ2-7; TRBD2 aligns across 15 bases. With 3 bases clipped from V and 6 bases from J, the junction kept 1 base outside the gene matches. The CDR3 sequence is 14 residues long. Germline V gene data show CDR1 as SGHRS and CDR2 as YFSETQ. The CDR3 bases are TGCGCCAGCAGCTCGGGACTAGCGGGAGGCGAGCAGTACTTC. This encodes CASSSGLAGGEQYF.

The V and J genes are TRBV4-2 and TRBJ2-1, with 7 bases that match TRBD2. The ends lost 4 bases at V and 6 bases at J; junction bases unmatched: 6. The CDR3 spans 14 residues. Germline V gives CDR1 LGHNA, CDR2 YNFKEQ. Written as DNA, the CDR3 is TGTGCCAGCAGCCCCTTGCGGGAGCGCAATGAGCAGTTCTTC. It translates to CASSPLRERNEQFF.

V gene TRBV5-1 combines with J gene TRBJ2-7; D is ambiguous. Trimming stripped 2 bases from V and 7 bases from J, with 19 bases between. This CDR3 region has 15 residues. Per the germline V gene, CDR1 is SGHRS and CDR2 is YFSETQ. The CDR3: CASSFRGGKLGEQYF. CDR3 sequence (DNA): TGCGCCAGCAGCTTCCGAGGTGGGAAGCTGGGAGAGCAGTACTTC. Using reference TRBV5-1 and TRBJ2-7 for the parts outside the CDR3, the full variable domain is KAGVTQTPRYLIKTRGQQVTLSCSPISGHRSVSWYQQTPGQGLQFLFEYFSETQRNKGNFPGRFSGRQFSNSRSEMNVSTLELGDSALYLCASSFRGGKLGEQYFGPGTRLTVT.

This chain links TRBV6-1 with TRBJ1-1; D is uncertain. Germline loops: CDR1 MNHNS, CDR2 SASEGT. V was pared by 2 bases and J by 4 bases, with 23 bases between. The CDR3 has 18 amino acids. The DNA for the CDR3 is TGTGCCAGCAGTGAATTTGGGTCGCAGGTTAGGAGAACCACTGAAGCTTTCTTT. As protein: CASSEFGSQVRRTTEAFF.

This clone was seen more than once but under ten times. In the same sample, other DNA sequences code for this CDR3. The V call is TRBV28, the J call TRBJ1-3, with a tentative D call TRBD1 (5 bases). Germline values: CDR1 MDHEN, CDR2 SYDVKM. V was shortened by 2 bases and J by 3 bases, with 8 bases between the two germline ends. There are 14 residues in the CDR3. In DNA form, the CDR3 reads TGTGCCAGCAGTTTAGGGGGGTATGGAAACACCATATATTTT. It encodes CASSLGGYGNTIYF. Filled out from reference TRBV28 and TRBJ1-3, the complete variable domain reads DVKVTQSSRYLVKRTGEKVFLECVQDMDHENMFWYRQDPGLGLRLIYFSYDVKMKEKGDIPEGYSVSREKKERFSLILESASTNQTSMYLCASSLGGYGNTIYFGEGSWLTVV.

The V and J genes are TRBV29-1 and TRBJ2-3, with D unclear. The CDR3 totals 14 residues. The V gene lost 0 bases and the J gene lost 2 bases, with 9 bases spanning the gap. CDR1 and CDR2 from the germline V gene are SQVTM and ANQGSEA. Here the CDR3 reads CSVEDQPFTDTQYF. The CDR3, as DNA: TGCAGCGTTGAAGATCAGCCCTTCACAGATACGCAGTATTTT.

The chain links TRBV27 to TRBJ2-1; TRBD2 agrees at 7 bases. V was pared by 3 bases and J by 0 bases, with 5 bases of the junction left unmatched. CDR1 is MNHEY, CDR2 SMNVEV, per germline (reference sequence). CDR3 size: 16 residues. CDR3 loop: CASSFRRGSSYNEQFF. CDR3 in DNA: TGTGCCAGCAGTTTTCGGCGGGGGAGCTCCTACAATGAGCAGTTCTTC.

This chain connects TRBV6-5 to TRBJ1-2, with 9 bases that match TRBD1. V lost 0 bases to trimming and J lost 8 bases; unmatched junction nucleotides: 10. CDR1 is MNHEY, CDR2 SVGAGI, per germline. This CDR3 has 16 amino acids. CDR3: CASSYSGQGKEAGYTF. Here the CDR3 DNA reads TGTGCCAGCAGTTACTCGGGACAGGGCAAGGAAGCAGGCTACACCTTC.

The CDR3 loop is CASSQGFGGYNEQFF. The CDR3 DNA is TGTGCCAGCAGCCAAGGTTTTGGGGGTTACAATGAGCAGTTCTTC. The chain is built from TRBV14 and TRBJ2-1; either TRBD1 or TRBD2 may fit D (5 bases each). The CDR3 is 15 residues long. V lost 1 base, J lost 4 bases, and 11 bases lay in between. Per the germline V gene, CDR1 is SGHDN and CDR2 is FVKESK.